The 19 T cell receptor beta chains in this list originate from one sample, sequenced in a study of T cells after yellow fever vaccination (dated by TCRdb to the late 2010s). Per the publication, the treatment or condition label means: live attenuated yellow fever vaccine strain. The library came from 5' RACE. The instrument was an Illumina HiSeq 2500. The public reads were reprocessed in TCRdb via fastp at Q25 and MiXCR, keeping in-frame beta chains. Every CDR3 protein is listed once, alongside the most common genes and DNA of its rows. Here the sample has around 360,000 distinct CDR3 sequences; around 10% occur a single time. The ten largest account for more than 15% of the sample. Source: PBMCs, taken on the day of the first yellow fever vaccination. These TCRs come from a man aged 18 to 35 who received the YFV17D yellow fever vaccine.

This chain links TRBV6-1 with TRBJ2-1; 13 bases agree with TRBD2. There are 15 residues in the CDR3. V shed 5 bases and J 9 bases; nucleotides not matched to a gene: 7. The germline CDR1 and CDR2 sequences are MNHNS and SASEGT. The chain's CDR3 is CASSKRLAGGREQFF. The CDR3 bases are TGTGCCAGCAGTAAGAGACTAGCGGGGGGACGTGAGCAGTTCTTC.

CDR3 loop: CASSPLAGGDGELFF. For the CDR3, the DNA is TGTGCCAGCTCCCCCCTTGCAGGGGGCGACGGGGAGCTGTTTTTT. The rearrangement links TRBV27 to TRBJ2-2; 8 nucleotides line up with TRBD1. This CDR3 contains 15 residues. The junction had 12 bases not matched to a gene; V was cut back by 8 bases and J by 7 bases. Germline assignment: CDR1 MNHEY and CDR2 SMNVEV (reference sequence).

This clonotype was observed a handful of times. The rearrangement joins TRBV7-3 to TRBJ2-3; tentatively, D is TRBD1 or TRBD2 (5 bases each). Between the trimmed V and J ends, which lost 5 bases and 2 bases, there was a span of 14 bases. CDR1 SGHTA and CDR2 FQGTGA come from the germline V gene. The CDR3 length is 15 residues. CDR3 bases: TGTGCCAGCAGCCCCGGGACCTCCCCCACAGATACGCAGTATTTT. Translation gives CASSPGTSPTDTQYF.

This chain uses TRBV5-1 with TRBJ2-2, with a weak D call TRBD1 (6 bases). The CDR3 loop spans 14 amino acids. Trimming took 2 bases from V and 7 from J, leaving 12 bases between them. Germline CDR1 reads SGHRS; CDR2 reads YFSETQ. The CDR3 reads CASSLQGAGGELFF. CDR3 DNA sequence: TGCGCCAGCAGCTTACAGGGTGCCGGCGGGGAGCTGTTTTTT.

This clonotype showed up just a few times. V usage is TRBV2 and J usage is TRBJ2-7; D ambiguous. The length of the CDR3 is 12 residues. Trimming left V 2 bases short and J 6 bases short, with 8 bases between. Germline CDR1 is SNHLY and CDR2 is FYNNEI. The DNA of the CDR3 is TGTGCCAGCAGTGAATGGGCTCTCGAGCAGTACTTC. This gives the protein CASSEWALEQYF.

This clonotype was recorded many times. The chain links TRBV5-1 to TRBJ2-3; D gene uncertain. Between the trimmed V and J ends, which lost 1 base and 4 bases, there was a span of 4 bases. Germline V gene data show CDR1 as SGHRS and CDR2 as YFSETQ. The CDR3 has 12 residues. In nucleotides, the CDR3 is TGCGCCAGCAGCTTGTGGTCAGATACGCAGTATTTT. Translation: CASSLWSDTQYF.

In its sample, this clonotype was seen a few times. The V gene is TRBV7-9, the J gene TRBJ2-2; D is ambiguous. The germline CDR1 and CDR2 sequences are SEHNR and FQNEAQ (reference sequence). The V end was cut by 9 bases, the J end by 3 bases, with 8 bases between. The CDR3 is 12 amino acids. This CDR3 reads CARSGHTGELFF. As DNA, the CDR3 is TGTGCCAGGAGTGGGCACACCGGGGAGCTGTTTTTT.

This clonotype was seen many times. CDR3 nucleotide sequence: TGCGCCAGCAACCCCCGAGACGGGAGAGCCAAAAACATTCAGTACTTC. Its protein is CASNPRDGRAKNIQYF. V and J are TRBV4-1 and TRBJ2-4, with D possibly TRBD2 on 6 matching bases. Trimming shortened V by 7 bases and J by 0 bases, and 16 bases separated the two germline ends. Looked up from germline, CDR1 is MGHRA and CDR2 is YSYEKL. The CDR3 has 16 residues.

This chain links TRBV24-1 with TRBJ2-2; D is possibly TRBD1 (6 bases). With 4 bases removed from V and 2 bases from J, the gap between germline ends came to 19 bases. The CDR3 has 18 amino acids. Per the germline V gene, CDR1 is KGHDR and CDR2 is SFDVKD. The chain's CDR3 is CATSETNRVLLNTGELFF. The CDR3 DNA follows: TGTGCCACCAGTGAAACCAACAGGGTCCTACTAAACACCGGGGAGCTGTTTTTT.

This clonotype turned up a few times. The chain carries TRBV7-9 and TRBJ1-3; D is uncertain. Per germline, CDR1 SEHNR and CDR2 FQNEAQ (reference sequence). Trimming removed 1 base at V and 3 bases at J, with 7 bases between. This CDR3 is built from 14 residues. CDR3 loop: CASSLGVGGNTIYF. CDR3 coding DNA: TGTGCCAGCAGCTTAGGGGTCGGTGGAAACACCATATATTTT. Variable domain in full (rest from reference TRBV7-9 and TRBJ1-3): DTGVSQNPRHKITKRGQNVTFRCDPISEHNRLYWYRQTLGQGPEFLTYFQNEAQLEKSRLLSDRFSAERPKGSFSTLEIQRTEQGDSAMYLCASSLGVGGNTIYFGEGSWLTVV.

This clonotype was detected a few times. The CDR3 DNA reads TGCGCCAGCAGAGGGAGTACTGAGACCCAGTACTTC. Amino acid sequence: CASRGSTETQYF. This chain joins TRBV5-1 and TRBJ2-5, with D perhaps TRBD2 (5 bases). Trimming stripped 5 bases from V and 5 bases from J, with 10 bases between. The CDR3 runs 12 residues. Germline loops: CDR1 SGHRS, CDR2 YFSETQ.

This sequence joins TRBV5-6 and TRBJ1-1, with unresolved D. The V end lost 0 bases, the J end lost 3 bases, and 12 bases lay between the germline ends. The CDR3 is made up of 15 amino acids. CDR1 and CDR2 (germline): SGHDT, YYEEEE. CDR3 sequence reads: CASSLDPTGDTEAFF. CDR3 sequence (DNA): TGTGCCAGCAGCTTGGACCCCACCGGGGACACTGAAGCTTTCTTT. The variable domain in full, completed from reference TRBV5-6 and TRBJ1-1, reads DAGVTQSPTHLIKTRGQQVTLRCSPKSGHDTVSWYQQALGQGPQFIFQYYEEEERQRGNFPDRFSGHQFPNYSSELNVNALLLGDSALYLCASSLDPTGDTEAFFGQGTRLTVV.

The chain uses TRBV24-1 and TRBJ2-3; D uncertain. This CDR3 is built from 17 residues. V lost 0 bases, J lost 0 bases, and 12 bases lay in between. Germline V CDR1 and CDR2: KGHDR, SFDVKD. Here the CDR3 reads CATSDLRQNSSTDTQYF. The CDR3, as DNA: TGTGCCACCAGTGATTTGAGGCAGAACTCTAGCACAGATACGCAGTATTTT.

This clonotype was picked up many times. V gene TRBV6-2 or TRBV6-3 combines with J gene TRBJ2-7; 7 bases fit TRBD1. V was clipped by 0 bases and J by 6 bases; unmatched bases: 8. Germline CDR1 MNHEY, CDR2 SVGEGT. The CDR3 covers 15 residues. CDR3 sequence (DNA): TGTGCCAGCAGTTACTCCCCTAAAGGGGGCATCGAGCAGTACGTC. Translated: CASSYSPKGGIEQYV.

This clonotype was observed a handful of times. The chain combines TRBV6-5 with TRBJ2-2, with 11 bases fitting TRBD1. J was trimmed by 0 bases and V by 4 bases; bases with no gene match: 1. The CDR3 length is 16 residues. Germline lookup yields CDR1 MNHEY and CDR2 SVGAGI. The DNA of the CDR3 is TGTGCCAGCAGTTGGGACAGGGGGGCGAACACCGGGGAGCTGTTTTTT. It yields the protein CASSWDRGANTGELFF.

This clonotype turned up a few times. V is TRBV18 and J is TRBJ2-3; 9 nucleotides match TRBD2. The CDR3 is made up of 15 amino acids. Losses at the gene ends were 3 bases for V and 2 bases for J; bases not matched to a gene: 3. Germline values: CDR1 KGHSH, CDR2 LQKENI. The CDR3 DNA reads TGTGCCAGCTCACCTAGACTAGCGGCCACAGATACGCAGTATTTT. Its protein is CASSPRLAATDTQYF.

The chain uses TRBV20-1 and TRBJ2-7; D unclear. The CDR3 length is 13 residues. Germline V gene sequence: CDR1 DFQATT, CDR2 SNEGSKA (reference sequence). The V gene lost 4 bases and the J gene lost 0 bases, with 10 bases spanning the gap. CDR3 sequence (DNA): TGCAGTGCTATCCACCCGAGCTCCTACGAGCAGTACGTC. Encoded protein: CSAIHPSSYEQYV.

This clonotype was observed a few times. The chain links TRBV2 to TRBJ2-7; D gene unclear. CDR1 SNHLY and CDR2 FYNNEI come from the germline V gene. CDR3 length: 12 amino acids. Trimming left V 3 bases short and J 2 bases short, with 5 bases between. In DNA form, the CDR3 reads TGTGCCAGCAGTGAGAACGCCTACGAGCAGTACTTC. As protein: CASSENAYEQYF.

This clonotype came up many times. The chain has TRBV11-2 and TRBJ1-1, with a possible D match to TRBD1 (6 bases). There are 12 residues in the CDR3. V dropped 6 bases and J dropped 1 base, with 6 bases sitting between them. Germline V gene data show CDR1 as SGHAT and CDR2 as FQNNGV. CDR3 region: CASRGQNTEAFF. The DNA of the CDR3 is TGTGCCAGCAGGGGACAGAACACTGAAGCTTTCTTT. Drawing the rest from reference TRBV11-2 and TRBJ1-1, the complete variable domain is EAGVAQSPRYKIIEKRQSVAFWCNPISGHATLYWYQQILGQGPKLLIQFQNNGVVDDSQLPKDRFSAERLKGVDSTLKIQPAKLEDSAVYLCASRGQNTEAFFGQGTRLTVV.